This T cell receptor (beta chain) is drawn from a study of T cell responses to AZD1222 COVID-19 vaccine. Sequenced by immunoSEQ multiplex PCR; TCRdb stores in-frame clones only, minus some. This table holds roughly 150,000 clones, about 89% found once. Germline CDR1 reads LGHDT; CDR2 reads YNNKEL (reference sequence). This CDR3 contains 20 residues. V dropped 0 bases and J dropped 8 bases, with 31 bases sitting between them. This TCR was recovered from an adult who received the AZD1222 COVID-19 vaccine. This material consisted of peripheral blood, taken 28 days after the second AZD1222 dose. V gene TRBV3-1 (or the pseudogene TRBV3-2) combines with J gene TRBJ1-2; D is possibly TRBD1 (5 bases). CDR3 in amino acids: CASSQDDGEASAEDGDGYTF. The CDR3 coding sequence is TGTGCCAGCAGCCAAGATGATGGGGAAGCCTCGGCGGAGGATGGGGACGGCTACACCTTC.